The rows below give T cell receptor beta chains drawn from one sample of a study of PD-1 blockade in mismatch repair-deficient tumors. This table comes from immunoSEQ multiplex PCR, and its TCRdb copy is limited to in-frame clones, with some not included. The sample holds under 50,000 clones, roughly 80% seen once. The specimen was peripheral blood, collected 4 weeks after starting pembrolizumab. These receptors were obtained from an adult with mismatch repair-deficient cancer. CDR3s include the opening cysteine and the closing phenylalanine or tryptophan. A D gene is named only where the DNA matches it firmly. Size is stated for part of the rows, as once, few or many counts, or as a class when the clone is expanded.

D gene	V gene	CDR3 length	clone size	J gene	CDR3 protein	CDR3 DNA
TRBD1	TRBV6-6	15	once	TRBJ2-7	CASSYSKQGAYEQYF	TGTGCCAGCAGTTACTCGAAACAGGGGGCCTACGAGCAGTACTTC
-	TRBV5-8	15	-	TRBJ1-1	CASSITGGGGTEAFF	TGTGCCAGCAGCATAACAGGCGGGGGGGGGACTGAAGCTTTCTTT
-	TRBV7-9	14	-	TRBJ2-1	CASSSPIMVDEQFF	TGTGCCAGCAGCTCTCCAATTATGGTCGATGAGCAGTTCTTC
-	TRBV5-1	15	-	TRBJ2-1	CASSPLDETCNEQFF	TGCGCCAGCAGCCCCTTGGATGAGACGTGCAATGAGCAGTTCTTC
TRBD2	TRBV29-1	14	-	TRBJ2-2	CSVDPSGNTGELFF	TGCAGCGTGGACCCTAGCGGGAACACCGGGGAGCTGTTTTTT
-	TRBV18	13	-	TRBJ2-5	CASSPRSKETQYF	TGTGCCAGCTCACCTCGTTCAAAAGAGACCCAGTACTTC
TRBD2	TRBV7-9	15	-	TRBJ2-3	CASSLAGGPIDTQYF	TGTGCCAGCAGCTTAGCGGGAGGGCCAATAGATACGCAGTATTTT
-	TRBV6-5	12	few	TRBJ2-2	CASSYNTGELFF	TGTGCCAGCAGTTACAATACCGGGGAGCTGTTTTTT
TRBD1	TRBV28	15	-	TRBJ2-7	CASSPTGTGVHEQYF	TGTGCCAGCAGCCCTACCGGGACAGGGGTCCACGAGCAGTACTTC
TRBD1	TRBV7-9	17	-	TRBJ1-4	CASRGPDRGTTNEKLFF	TGTGCCAGCAGGGGACCCGACAGGGGGACAACTAATGAAAAACTGTTTTTT
-	TRBV4-1	16	once	TRBJ1-3	CASSPAGTNSGNTIYF	TGCGCCAGCAGCCCCGCCGGGACTAACTCCGGAAACACCATATATTTT
-	TRBV11-1	13	-	TRBJ1-1	CASSLLTNTEAFF	TGTGCCAGCAGCTTGTTGACGAACACTGAAGCTTTCTTT
-	TRBV5-6	13	-	TRBJ1-1	CASSFTSVAEAFF	TGTGCCAGCAGCTTCACTTCAGTTGCTGAAGCTTTCTTT
-	TRBV4-1	15	-	TRBJ2-7	CASSQVGDFSYEQYF	TGCGCCAGCAGCCAAGTCGGGGACTTCTCCTACGAGCAGTACTTC
-	TRBV5-1	13	-	TRBJ1-1	CASSLADRFEAFF	TGCGCCAGCAGCTTGGCCGACAGGTTTGAAGCTTTCTTT
TRBD1	TRBV7-6	14	-	TRBJ2-7	CASSPGQGAYEQYF	TGTGCCAGCAGCCCCGGACAGGGGGCCTACGAGCAGTACTTC
TRBD2	TRBV6-4	15	-	TRBJ2-1	CASSEGTSGDNEQFF	TGTGCCAGCAGTGAAGGGACTAGCGGGGACAATGAGCAGTTCTTC
-	TRBV11-3	14	-	TRBJ1-1	CASSLGQLNTEAFF	TGTGCCAGCAGCTTAGGGCAGCTAAACACTGAAGCTTTCTTT
-	TRBV6-5	15	-	TRBJ2-6	CASSSLGAGANVLTF	TGTGCCAGCAGTTCCTTAGGGGCTGGGGCCAACGTCCTGACTTTC
-	TRBV5-1	14	-	TRBJ2-1	CASSSGQGEDEQFF	TGCGCCAGCAGTTCAGGGCAGGGAGAGGATGAGCAGTTCTTC
-	TRBV9	17	-	TRBJ2-6	CASTDRQPGWGANVLTF	TGTGCCAGCACCGACAGACAGCCCGGGTGGGGGGCCAACGTCCTGACTTTC
TRBD2	TRBV30	15	-	TRBJ2-3	CAWSSERDPHDTQYF	TGTGCCTGGAGTTCAGAGCGGGACCCTCACGATACGCAGTATTTT
TRBD1	TRBV27	15	-	TRBJ1-4	CASRLSGTGIEKLFF	TGTGCCAGCAGGCTGTCCGGGACAGGGATTGAAAAACTGTTTTTT
-	TRBV7-2	16	-	TRBJ2-2	CASSSDGFANTGELFF	TGTGCCAGCAGCTCCGACGGGTTCGCGAACACCGGGGAGCTGTTTTTT
-	TRBV7-8	13	-	TRBJ1-1	CASSEGPGTEAFF	TGTGCCAGCAGCGAGGGACCGGGCACTGAAGCTTTCTTT
-	TRBV28	14	-	TRBJ2-3	CASSLPSLSGTQYF	TGTGCCAGCAGCCTCCCTTCCCTAAGCGGTACGCAGTATTTT
-	TRBV5-1	12	-	TRBJ2-3	CASRDVRDTQYF	TGCGCCAGCAGAGACGTACGAGATACGCAGTATTTT
TRBD2	TRBV11-2	17	-	TRBJ2-7	CASSLEAGGGTYERQYF	TGTGCCAGCAGCTTAGAAGCGGGAGGGGGAACCTACGAGCGGCAGTACTTC
TRBD1	TRBV19	15	-	TRBJ2-7	CASSPSPGQTYEQYF	TGTGCCAGTAGCCCCTCCCCGGGACAGACCTACGAGCAGTACTTC
TRBD1	TRBV11-3	14	-	TRBJ2-7	CASSTGTGSYEQYF	TGTGCCAGCAGCACGGGGACAGGCTCCTACGAGCAGTACTTC
-	TRBV7-9	12	-	TRBJ2-3	CASSLGADTQYF	TGTGCCAGCAGCTTAGGAGCAGATACGCAGTATTTT
-	TRBV7-8	17	-	TRBJ2-6	CASSPYGTRSGANVLTF	TGTGCCAGCAGCCCCTATGGGACCCGCTCTGGGGCCAACGTCCTGACTTTC